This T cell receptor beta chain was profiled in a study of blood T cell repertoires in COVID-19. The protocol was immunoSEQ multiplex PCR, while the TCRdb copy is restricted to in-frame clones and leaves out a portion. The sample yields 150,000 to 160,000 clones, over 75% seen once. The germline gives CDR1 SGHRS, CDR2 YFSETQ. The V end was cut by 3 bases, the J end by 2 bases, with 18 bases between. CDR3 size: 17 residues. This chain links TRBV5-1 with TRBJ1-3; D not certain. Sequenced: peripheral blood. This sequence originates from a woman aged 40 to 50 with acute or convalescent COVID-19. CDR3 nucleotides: TGCGCCAGCAGCTCTCATTCGTCAGGCAATACTGGAAACACCATATATTTT. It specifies CASSSHSSGNTGNTIYF.